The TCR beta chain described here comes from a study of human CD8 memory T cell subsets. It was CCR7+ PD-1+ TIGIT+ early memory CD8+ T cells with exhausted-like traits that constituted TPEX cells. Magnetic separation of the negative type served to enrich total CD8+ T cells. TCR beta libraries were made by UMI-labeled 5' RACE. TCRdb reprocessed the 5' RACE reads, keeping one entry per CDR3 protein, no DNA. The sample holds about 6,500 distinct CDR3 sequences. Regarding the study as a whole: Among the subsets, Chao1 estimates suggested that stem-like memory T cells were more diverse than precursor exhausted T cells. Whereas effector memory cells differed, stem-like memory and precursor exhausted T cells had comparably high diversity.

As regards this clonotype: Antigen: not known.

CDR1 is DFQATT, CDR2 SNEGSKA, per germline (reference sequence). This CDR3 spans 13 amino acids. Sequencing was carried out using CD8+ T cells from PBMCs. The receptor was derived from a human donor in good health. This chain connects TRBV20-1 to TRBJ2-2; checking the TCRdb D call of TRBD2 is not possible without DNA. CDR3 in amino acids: CSARDGRTGELFF.